The T cell receptor beta chain under discussion was sequenced for a study of blood T cell repertoires in COVID-19. Germline V CDR1 and CDR2: SGHAT, FQNNGV. V lost 2 bases and J lost 2, with 7 bases in between. The CDR3 spans 13 residues. The assay was immunoSEQ multiplex PCR, and TCRdb's table has in-frame clones only and misses some. The sample holds about 440,000 clones; approximately 90% are singletons and the top ten take under 2%. The material sequenced was PBMCs or T cells enriched from blood (not recorded which). This chain connects TRBV11-2 to TRBJ2-7; D gene ambiguous. This receptor was obtained from a woman between 18 and 29 years old with acute COVID-19. The CDR3 protein is CASSLSPPYEQYF. The CDR3 DNA sequence: TGTGCCAGCAGCTTAAGCCCCCCCTACGAGCAGTACTTC.